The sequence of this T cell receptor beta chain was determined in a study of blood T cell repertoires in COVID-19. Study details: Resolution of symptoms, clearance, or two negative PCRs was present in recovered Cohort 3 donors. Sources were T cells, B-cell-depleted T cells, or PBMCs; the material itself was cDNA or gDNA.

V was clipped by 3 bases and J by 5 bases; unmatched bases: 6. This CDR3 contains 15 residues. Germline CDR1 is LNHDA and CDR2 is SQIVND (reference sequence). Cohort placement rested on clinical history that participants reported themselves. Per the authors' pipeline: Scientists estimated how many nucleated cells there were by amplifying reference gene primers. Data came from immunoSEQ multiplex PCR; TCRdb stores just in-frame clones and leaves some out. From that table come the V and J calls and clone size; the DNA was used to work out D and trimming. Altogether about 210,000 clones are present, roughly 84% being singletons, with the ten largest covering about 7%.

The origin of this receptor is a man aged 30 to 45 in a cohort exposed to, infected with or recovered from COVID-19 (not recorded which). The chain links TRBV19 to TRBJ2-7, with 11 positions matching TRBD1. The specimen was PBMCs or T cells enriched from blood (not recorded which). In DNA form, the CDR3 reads TGTGCCAGTAGTATCACCGGGACAGGGGGAAACGAGCAGTACTTC. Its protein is CASSITGTGGNEQYF.